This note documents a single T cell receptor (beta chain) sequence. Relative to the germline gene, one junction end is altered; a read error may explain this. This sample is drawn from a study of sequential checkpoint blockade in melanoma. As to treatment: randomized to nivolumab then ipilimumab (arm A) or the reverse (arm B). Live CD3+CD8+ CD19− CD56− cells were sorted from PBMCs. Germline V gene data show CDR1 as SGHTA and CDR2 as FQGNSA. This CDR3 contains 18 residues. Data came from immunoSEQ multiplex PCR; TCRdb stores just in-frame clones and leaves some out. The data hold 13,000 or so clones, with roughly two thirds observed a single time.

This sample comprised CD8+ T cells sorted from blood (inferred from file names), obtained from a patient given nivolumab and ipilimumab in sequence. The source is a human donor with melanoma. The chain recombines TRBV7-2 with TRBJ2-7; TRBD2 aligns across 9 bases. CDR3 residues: CAGSPRGWVAGVDYEQYF. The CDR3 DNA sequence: TGTGCCGGCAGCCCCCGTGGATGGGTAGCGGGAGTCGACTACGAGCAGTACTTC.